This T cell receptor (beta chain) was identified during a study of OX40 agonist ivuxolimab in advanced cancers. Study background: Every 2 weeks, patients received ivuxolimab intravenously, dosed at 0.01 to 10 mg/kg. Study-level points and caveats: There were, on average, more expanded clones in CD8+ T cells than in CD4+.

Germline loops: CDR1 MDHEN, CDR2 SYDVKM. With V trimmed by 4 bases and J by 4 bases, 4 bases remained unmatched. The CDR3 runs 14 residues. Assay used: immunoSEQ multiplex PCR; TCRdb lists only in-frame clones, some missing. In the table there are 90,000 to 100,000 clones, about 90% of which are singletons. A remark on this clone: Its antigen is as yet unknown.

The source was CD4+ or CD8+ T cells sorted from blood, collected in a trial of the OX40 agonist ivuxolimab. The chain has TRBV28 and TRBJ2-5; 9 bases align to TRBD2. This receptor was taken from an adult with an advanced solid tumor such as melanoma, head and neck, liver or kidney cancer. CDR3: CASSSPSGAETQYF. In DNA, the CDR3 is TGTGCCAGCAGTTCTCCTAGCGGGGCAGAGACCCAGTACTTC.